This T cell receptor (beta chain) was recovered during a study of T cells in Graves' hyperthyroidism and ophthalmopathy. General observations from the study: Ophthalmopathy got predicted by the model a median approximately 6.3 months before its onset.

Patients aged 18 to 65 with hyperthyroidism were newly diagnosed, with duration under 2 months. The CDR3 has 15 amino acids. The germline V gene has CDR1 MGHRA and CDR2 YSYEKL. Trimming stripped 5 bases from V and 5 bases from J, with 15 bases between. This clonotype occurred a few times. The antigen is unknown. Template material for amplifying TCR beta CDR3 regions consisted of RNA transcripts. The HTBI primer set served for first-round RT-PCR of the TCR CDR3. TCRdb used MiXCR to reprocess the multiplex PCR reads, holding one entry per CDR3 protein. The sample has hundreds of thousands of distinct CDR3 sequences; over 35% are singletons.

This chain uses TRBV4-1 with TRBJ1-4, with D possibly TRBD1 on 5 matching bases. Sequencing input: blood. This TCR was recovered from a young man with Graves' hyperthyroidism. The CDR3 nucleotides are TGCGCCAGCAGCGGGGGGACGGCTAACAATGAAAAACTGTTTTTT. Translation: CASSGGTANNEKLFF.